This record looks at one TCR beta chain sequence and its context. The germline gives CDR1 LNHDA, CDR2 SQIVND (reference sequence). The V gene end was trimmed by 4 bases and the J gene end by 2 bases; junction bases not matched to a gene: 8. The CDR3 spans 16 residues. The data belong to a study of blood T cell repertoires in COVID-19. The overall study: Specimens from acute and convalescent COVID-19 originated in the United States, Italy and Spain. Nucleic acid was either cDNA or gDNA, and it came from T cells, B-cell-depleted T cells, or PBMCs.

Per the study methods: Amplified reference gene primers provided the basis for estimating nucleated cell counts. The table came from immunoSEQ multiplex PCR; TCRdb's copy has only in-frame clones and leaves some out. The DNA was the basis for D and trimming; V, J and clone size are from that table. The table includes about 150,000 clones, approximately 88% detected once. This sequence originates from a man in his sixties or seventies with acute or convalescent COVID-19. The rearrangement joins TRBV19 to TRBJ1-2, with TRBD1 matching over 9 bases. Sequenced material: peripheral blood. The CDR3 DNA reads TGTGCCAGTAGTAAACCGGTAGGACAGGGGAACTATGGCTACACCTTC. Protein sequence: CASSKPVGQGNYGYTF.